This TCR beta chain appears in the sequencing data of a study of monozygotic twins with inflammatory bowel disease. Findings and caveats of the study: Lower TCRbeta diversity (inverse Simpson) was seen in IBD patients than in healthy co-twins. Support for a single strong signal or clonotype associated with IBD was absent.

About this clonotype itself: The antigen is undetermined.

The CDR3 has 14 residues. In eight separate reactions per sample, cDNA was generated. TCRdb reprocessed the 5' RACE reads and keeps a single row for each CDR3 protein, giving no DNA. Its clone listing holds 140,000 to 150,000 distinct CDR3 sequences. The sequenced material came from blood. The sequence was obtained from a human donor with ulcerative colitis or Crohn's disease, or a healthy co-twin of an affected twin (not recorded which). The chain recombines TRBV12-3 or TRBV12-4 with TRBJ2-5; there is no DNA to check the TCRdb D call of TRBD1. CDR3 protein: CASRRDRGRETQYF.